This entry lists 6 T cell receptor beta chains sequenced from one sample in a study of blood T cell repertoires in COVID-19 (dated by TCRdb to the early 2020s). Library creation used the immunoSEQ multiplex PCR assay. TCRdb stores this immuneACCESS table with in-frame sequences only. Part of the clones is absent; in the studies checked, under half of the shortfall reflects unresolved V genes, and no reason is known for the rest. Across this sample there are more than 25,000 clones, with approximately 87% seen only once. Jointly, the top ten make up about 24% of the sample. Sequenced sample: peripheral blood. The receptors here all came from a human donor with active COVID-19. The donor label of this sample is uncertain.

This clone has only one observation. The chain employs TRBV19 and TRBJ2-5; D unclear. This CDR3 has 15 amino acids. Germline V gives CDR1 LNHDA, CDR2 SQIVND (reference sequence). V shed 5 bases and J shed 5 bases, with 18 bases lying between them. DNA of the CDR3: TGTGCCAGTAGTTTTCGGGTGTCCAGTGTGGAGACCCAGTACTTC. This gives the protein CASSFRVSSVETQYF.

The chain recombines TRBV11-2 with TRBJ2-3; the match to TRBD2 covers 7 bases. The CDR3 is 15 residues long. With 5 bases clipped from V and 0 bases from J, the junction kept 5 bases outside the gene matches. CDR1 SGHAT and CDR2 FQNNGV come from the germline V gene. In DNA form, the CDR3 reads TGTGCCAGCAGCCCTATGCGGGGGAGCACAGATACGCAGTATTTT. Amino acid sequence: CASSPMRGSTDTQYF.

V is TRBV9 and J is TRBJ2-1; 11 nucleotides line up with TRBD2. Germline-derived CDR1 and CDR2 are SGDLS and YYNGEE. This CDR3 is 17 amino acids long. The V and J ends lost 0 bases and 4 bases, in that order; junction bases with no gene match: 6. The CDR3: CASSVGITSGGYNEQFF. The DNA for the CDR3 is TGTGCCAGCAGCGTAGGCATCACTAGCGGGGGTTACAATGAGCAGTTCTTC.

CDR3 coding DNA: TGTGCCAGCTCACGATGGGGACAGGGGGTCAAAAACATTCAGTACTTC. Translation gives CASSRWGQGVKNIQYF. This sequence joins TRBV18 and TRBJ2-4; 11 bases fit TRBD1. Germline V gives CDR1 KGHSH, CDR2 LQKENI. Unmatched junction bases numbered 5, after V lost 4 bases and J lost 3 bases. CDR3 size: 16 residues.

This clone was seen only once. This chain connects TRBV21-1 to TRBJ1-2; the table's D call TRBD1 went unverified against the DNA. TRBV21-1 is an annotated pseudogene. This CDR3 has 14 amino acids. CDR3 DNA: TGTGCCAGCAGCAAATGTGACAGGTGCTATGGCTACACCTTC. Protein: CASSKCDRCYGYTF.

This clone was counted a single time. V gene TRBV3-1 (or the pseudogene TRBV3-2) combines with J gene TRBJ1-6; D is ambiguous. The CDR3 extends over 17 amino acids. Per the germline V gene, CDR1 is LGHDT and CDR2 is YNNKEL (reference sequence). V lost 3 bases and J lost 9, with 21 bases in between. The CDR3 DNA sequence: TGTGCCAGCAGCCATTCCCGGGATCCGGCAGGAAGTTCACCCCTCCACTTT. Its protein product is CASSHSRDPAGSSPLHF.